What follows are 23 T cell receptor beta chains derived from one specimen sequenced in a study of blood T cell repertoires in COVID-19. Libraries were prepared by immunoSEQ multiplex PCR; TCRdb keeps only in-frame clonotypes and omits some of them. This sample carries fewer than 85,000 clones, roughly 88% of them seen once, and the ten largest clones take roughly 1%. What was sequenced was peripheral blood. The receptors here all came from a woman aged 50 to 60 in a cohort sampled during active COVID-19.

The gene calls are TRBV28 and TRBJ2-7; D is perhaps TRBD1 (6 bases). Trimming cost V 5 bases and J 13 bases, with 27 bases left between them. Germline V gives CDR1 MDHEN, CDR2 SYDVKM. This CDR3 region has 15 residues. The CDR3 loop reads CASSLSPRAYRDEYF. In nucleotides, the CDR3 is TGTGCCAGCAGTCTAAGTCCCCGGGCATACAGGGATGAATACTTC.

This rearrangement joins TRBV18 to TRBJ2-3; 12 bases match TRBD2. CDR3 length equals 17 residues. V shed 6 bases, J shed 4 bases, and the junction held 11 bases outside the gene matches. In germline, CDR1 is KGHSH, CDR2 LQKENI. As DNA, the CDR3 is TGTGCCAGCTCGCCCTCCCCGACTAGCGGGGGATCAGATACGCAGTATTTT. This gives the protein CASSPSPTSGGSDTQYF.

V and J are TRBV6-2 or TRBV6-3 and TRBJ2-1, with TRBD2 as a possible D gene (5 bases). This CDR3 is 14 amino acids long. The V and J ends lost 0 bases and 7 bases respectively, with 10 bases between them. Germline assignment: CDR1 MNHEY and CDR2 SVGEGT. The DNA of the CDR3 is TGTGCCAGCAGTTACTCTAGATCGGGGAATGAGCAGTTCTTC. Encoded protein: CASSYSRSGNEQFF.

The V and J genes are TRBV19 and TRBJ1-1; D is unclear. This CDR3 contains 13 residues. Germline V gives CDR1 LNHDA, CDR2 SQIVND (reference sequence). V was pared by 5 bases and J by 2 bases, with 9 bases between. CDR3 nucleotide sequence: TGTGCCAGTAGTGCGCACGATAACACTGAAGCTTTCTTT. Translated: CASSAHDNTEAFF.

This chain links TRBV12-3 or TRBV12-4 with TRBJ1-5, with 7 bases aligning to TRBD1. This CDR3 is 12 amino acids long. With 7 bases clipped from V and 5 bases from J, the junction kept 2 bases outside the gene matches. CDR3: CASNQGDQPQHF. The CDR3 coding sequence is TGTGCCAGCAATCAGGGGGATCAGCCCCAGCATTTT.

The chain recombines TRBV5-8 with TRBJ2-3; 8 bases agree with TRBD2. This CDR3 region has 16 residues. CDR1 is SGHTS and CDR2 is YDEGEE in the germline V gene. The V segment lost 3 bases and the J segment 3 bases; nucleotides outside the gene matches: 9. DNA for the CDR3: TGTGCCAGCAGCTCCTATAGCGGGAAAGGGACAGATACGCAGTATTTT. Amino acids: CASSSYSGKGTDTQYF.

This chain connects TRBV6-6 to TRBJ2-2; possible D gene TRBD1, 6 bases. The germline V and J ends were trimmed by 0 bases and 1 base, with 6 bases remaining between them. The CDR3 consists of 15 residues. The germline V gene encodes CDR1 MNHNY and CDR2 SVGAGI (reference sequence). The CDR3 sequence is CASSYSTGNTGELFF. The DNA for the CDR3 is TGTGCCAGCAGTTACTCGACAGGGAACACCGGGGAGCTGTTTTTT.

V gene TRBV7-3 combines with J gene TRBJ2-7; possible D gene TRBD1, 6 bases. From germline, CDR1 is SGHTA and CDR2 FQGTGA. The germline V and J ends were trimmed by 2 bases and 7 bases, with 18 bases remaining between them. This CDR3 is built from 15 residues. The CDR3 sequence is CASSLGGSAIGEQYF. In DNA, the CDR3 is TGTGCCAGCAGCTTAGGGGGCAGCGCGATTGGGGAGCAGTACTTC.

The chain employs TRBV19 and TRBJ1-4; the D is unclear. Trimming took off 11 bases at V and 3 bases at J, with 13 bases between the two ends. Germline loops: CDR1 LNHDA, CDR2 SQIVND (reference sequence). The CDR3 is 13 amino acids. CDR3 DNA sequence: TGTGCCGTCAGAGGAGGGCCTAATGAAAAACTGTTTTTT. Translated, it gives CAVRGGPNEKLFF.

This sequence joins TRBV3-1 (or the pseudogene TRBV3-2) and TRBJ2-7, with a possible D match to TRBD2 (6 bases). V lost 2 bases, J lost 3 bases, and 14 bases lay in between. The CDR3 has 15 amino acids. Germline V CDR1 and CDR2: LGHDT, YNNKEL (reference sequence). The CDR3 protein is CASSQSLRDFYEQYF. Here the CDR3 DNA reads TGTGCCAGCAGCCAAAGCCTTAGGGACTTCTACGAGCAGTACTTC.

This rearrangement joins TRBV24-1 to TRBJ2-1, with 11 bases identical to TRBD1. Germline V gene lookup returns CDR1 KGHDR and CDR2 SFDVKD. Unmatched junction bases numbered 11, after V lost 3 bases and J lost 2 bases. The CDR3 runs to 19 residues. The chain's CDR3 is CATSDPSSGTGGPYNEQFF. The CDR3 DNA follows: TGTGCCACCAGTGATCCGAGTTCCGGGACAGGGGGACCCTACAATGAGCAGTTCTTC.

This sequence joins TRBV3-1 (or the pseudogene TRBV3-2) and TRBJ1-3, with D unclear. The CDR3 runs 17 residues. V gave up 4 bases and J gave up 0 bases, with 16 bases separating them. Germline CDR1 and CDR2: LGHDT and YNNKEL (reference sequence). The CDR3 bases are TGTGCCAGCAGCCCCTCAGGACGGGGTTTCTCTGGAAACACCATATATTTT. Residues: CASSPSGRGFSGNTIYF.

This chain links TRBV7-7 with TRBJ2-2; a possible D gene is TRBD1 (5 bases). V was trimmed by 0 bases and J by 4 bases, leaving 9 bases between them. The CDR3 loop spans 15 amino acids. Germline V CDR1 and CDR2: SSHAT, FNYEAQ (reference sequence). The CDR3 DNA is TGTGCCAGCAGCTTAGCGGGGCTGAGCACCGGGGAGCTGTTTTTT. Its protein is CASSLAGLSTGELFF. The variable domain in full, completed from reference TRBV7-7 and TRBJ2-2, reads GAGVSQSPRYKVTKRGQDVTLRCDPISSHATLYWYQQALGQGPEFLTYFNYEAQPDKSGLPSDRFSAERPEGSISTLTIQRTEQRDSAMYRCASSLAGLSTGELFFGEGSRLTVL.

J is TRBJ2-7 and V is TRBV29-1; possible D gene TRBD2, 6 bases. Trimming took 3 bases from V and 4 from J, leaving 7 bases between them. The CDR3 extends over 11 amino acids. Germline V gene lookup returns CDR1 SQVTM and CDR2 ANQGSEA. The DNA for the CDR3 is TGCAGCGTTGAGGAGGGGTACGAGCAGTACTTC. This translates into CSVEEGYEQYF.

The chain combines TRBV29-1 with TRBJ2-5, with D perhaps matching TRBD1 (6 bases). V dropped 7 bases and J dropped 3 bases, with 15 bases sitting between them. From germline, CDR1 is SQVTM and CDR2 ANQGSEA. This CDR3 comprises 13 residues. CDR3 sequence: CSADSQGKETQYF. Here the CDR3 DNA reads TGCAGCGCTGACAGTCAGGGGAAAGAGACCCAGTACTTC. Complete variable domain (other parts from reference TRBV29-1 and TRBJ2-5): SAVISQKPSRDICQRGTSLTIQCQVDSQVTMMFWYRQQPGQSLTLIATANQGSEATYESGFVIDKFPISRPNLTFSTLTVSNMSPEDSSIYLCSADSQGKETQYFGPGTRLLVL.

The chain has TRBV27 and TRBJ2-1; TRBD2 might be the D (5 bases). Deletions cut 5 bases from V and 1 base from J, with 12 bases between. From germline, CDR1 is MNHEY and CDR2 SMNVEV (reference sequence). This CDR3 region has 15 residues. CDR3 protein: CASSNSADSYNEQFF. CDR3 DNA sequence: TGTGCCAGCAGTAATAGCGCTGATTCCTACAATGAGCAGTTCTTC.

The V gene is TRBV18, the J gene TRBJ1-6, with 9 bases that match TRBD1. The germline V gene has CDR1 KGHSH and CDR2 LQKENI. The V gene end was trimmed by 0 bases and the J gene end by 9 bases; junction bases not matched to a gene: 6. The CDR3 totals 16 residues. The CDR3 spells CASSPPMGQGTSPLHF. The CDR3 region has the DNA TGTGCCAGCTCACCACCGATGGGACAGGGCACTTCACCCCTCCACTTT.

This sequence joins TRBV5-1 and TRBJ2-7; 10 bases map to TRBD2. J was trimmed by 5 bases and V by 0 bases; bases with no gene match: 5. The CDR3 loop spans 15 amino acids. Germline V gene data show CDR1 as SGHRS and CDR2 as YFSETQ. The CDR3 spells CASSLGGLARDEQYF. The CDR3 DNA reads TGCGCCAGCAGCTTGGGGGGACTAGCGCGGGACGAGCAGTACTTC.

The DNA of the CDR3 is TGCGCCAGCAGCCAAGAGACTAGCGGGGCCCACGAGACCCAGTACTTC. It encodes CASSQETSGAHETQYF. V and J are TRBV4-1 and TRBJ2-5, with TRBD2 identical over 11 bases. Trimming at V came to 0 bases and at J to 5 bases, leaving 5 bases not matched to a gene. Germline loops: CDR1 MGHRA, CDR2 YSYEKL. This CDR3 region has 16 residues.

The genes are TRBV2 and TRBJ1-1, with D uncertain. Germline V gives CDR1 SNHLY, CDR2 FYNNEI. V lost 0 bases and J lost 0, with 8 bases in between. The CDR3 sequence is 15 residues long. The CDR3 region has the DNA TGTGCCAGCAGTGAAGCGACACGCTTGAACACTGAAGCTTTCTTT. This sequence encodes CASSEATRLNTEAFF. The full variable domain, rest sourced from reference TRBV2 and TRBJ1-1, is EPEVTQTPSHQVTQMGQEVILRCVPISNHLYFYWYRQILGQKVEFLVSFYNNEISEKSEIFDDQFSVERPDGSNFTLKIRSTKLEDSAMYFCASSEATRLNTEAFFGQGTRLTVV.

In its sample, this clone was seen once. The chain employs TRBV18 and TRBJ1-6, with D possibly being TRBD1 (5 bases). V lost 5 bases, J lost 5 bases, and 10 bases lay in between. The germline gives CDR1 KGHSH, CDR2 LQKENI. The CDR3 consists of 14 residues. The CDR3 loop is CASSSTGDNSPLHF. The CDR3 coding sequence is TGTGCCAGCTCATCTACAGGAGATAATTCACCCCTCCACTTT.

The genes are TRBV5-1 and TRBJ2-1; possibly TRBD2 for D (6 bases). V shed 3 bases and J shed 10 bases, with 14 bases lying between them. Germline assignment: CDR1 SGHRS and CDR2 YFSETQ. The CDR3 is 13 amino acids. CDR3 sequence reads: CASSSERDFEQFF. In DNA form, the CDR3 reads TGCGCCAGCAGCTCCGAACGGGACTTCGAGCAGTTCTTC. Using reference TRBV5-1 and TRBJ2-1 for the parts outside the CDR3, the full variable domain is KAGVTQTPRYLIKTRGQQVTLSCSPISGHRSVSWYQQTPGQGLQFLFEYFSETQRNKGNFPGRFSGRQFSNSRSEMNVSTLELGDSALYLCASSSERDFEQFFGPGTRLTVL.

The V and J genes are TRBV10-3 and TRBJ2-3, with a possible D match to TRBD2 (5 bases). The CDR3 consists of 16 residues. The V end was cut by 0 bases, the J end by 2 bases, with 12 bases between. Germline V gene lookup returns CDR1 ENHRY and CDR2 SYGVKD. In DNA form, the CDR3 reads TGTGCCATCAGTGAGTCGAGGGTTTTCTCCACAGATACGCAGTATTTT. Translating it yields CAISESRVFSTDTQYF.